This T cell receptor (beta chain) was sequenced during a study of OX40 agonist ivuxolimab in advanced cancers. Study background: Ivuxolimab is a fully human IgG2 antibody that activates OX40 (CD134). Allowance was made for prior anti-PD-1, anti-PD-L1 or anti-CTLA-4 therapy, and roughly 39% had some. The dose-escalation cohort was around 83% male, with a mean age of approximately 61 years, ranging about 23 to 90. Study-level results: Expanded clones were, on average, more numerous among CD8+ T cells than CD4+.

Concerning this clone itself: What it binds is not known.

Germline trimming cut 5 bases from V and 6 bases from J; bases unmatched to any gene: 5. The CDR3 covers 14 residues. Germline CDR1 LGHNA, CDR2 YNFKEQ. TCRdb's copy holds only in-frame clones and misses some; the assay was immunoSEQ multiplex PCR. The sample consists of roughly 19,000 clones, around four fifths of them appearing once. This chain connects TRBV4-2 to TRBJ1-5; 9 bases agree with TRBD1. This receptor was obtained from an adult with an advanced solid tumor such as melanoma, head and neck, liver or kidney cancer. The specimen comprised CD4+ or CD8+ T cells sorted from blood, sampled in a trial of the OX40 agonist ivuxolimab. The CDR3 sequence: CASSTQGAGQPQHF. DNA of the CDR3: TGTGCCAGCAGCACACAGGGGGCGGGTCAGCCCCAGCATTTT.